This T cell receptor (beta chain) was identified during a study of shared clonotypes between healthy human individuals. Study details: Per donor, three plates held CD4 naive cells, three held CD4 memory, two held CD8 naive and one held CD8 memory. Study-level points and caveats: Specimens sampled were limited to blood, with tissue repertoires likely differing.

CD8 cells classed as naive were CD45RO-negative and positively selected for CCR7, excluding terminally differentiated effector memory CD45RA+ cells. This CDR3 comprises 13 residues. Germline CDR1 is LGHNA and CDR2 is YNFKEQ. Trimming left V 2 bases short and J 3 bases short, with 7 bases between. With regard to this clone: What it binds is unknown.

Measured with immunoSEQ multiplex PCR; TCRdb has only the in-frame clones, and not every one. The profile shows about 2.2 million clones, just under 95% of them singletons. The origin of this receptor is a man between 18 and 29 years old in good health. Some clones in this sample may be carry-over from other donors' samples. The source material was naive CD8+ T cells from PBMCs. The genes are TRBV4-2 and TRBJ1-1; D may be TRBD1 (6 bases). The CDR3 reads CASSQPGDTEAFF. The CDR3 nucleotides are TGTGCCAGCAGCCAACCAGGGGACACTGAAGCTTTCTTT.